This is a list of T cell receptor beta chains from one sample in a study of shared clonotypes between healthy human individuals. TCRdb's table, derived via immunoSEQ multiplex PCR, lists solely in-frame clones and lacks some. The sample carries around 2,000,000 clones, 85% to 95% recorded once. Sequencing input: naive CD4+ T cells sorted from blood. These receptors all stem from a man between 18 and 29 years old in good health. Both conserved end residues are part of each CDR3. D genes are given only for firm matches. Size tells how often a clone was seen (once, few, many) or the class of an expanded clone, and some rows leave it out.

d_call j_call clone_size v_call cdr3_aa cdr3_nt
NA TRBJ2-7 NA TRBV9 CASSVDSAGHEQYF TGTGCCAGCAGCGTAGACAGCGCGGGGCACGAGCAGTACTTC
NA TRBJ2-7 NA TRBV5-1 CASSRTLFSYEQYF TGCGCCAGCAGCCGTACATTGTTCTCCTACGAGCAGTACTTC
NA TRBJ2-2 NA TRBV5-1 CASSPDGYRVGELFF TGCGCCAGCAGCCCTGACGGATATCGCGTCGGGGAACTGTTTTTT
NA TRBJ2-1 NA TRBV29-1 CSARDTHEQFF TGCAGCGCCCGGGACACCCATGAGCAGTTCTTC
NA TRBJ1-5 NA TRBV5-8 CASSRRPKAVGNQPQHF TGTGCCAGCAGCCGGAGGCCAAAAGCGGTGGGCAATCAGCCCCAGCATTTT
NA TRBJ2-3 NA TRBV5-1 CASSSQSDTQYF TGCGCCAGCAGCTCCCAATCAGATACGCAGTATTTT
NA TRBJ1-6 NA TRBV28 CASSLTSYNSPLHF TGTGCCAGCAGTTTAACATCCTATAATTCACCCCTCCACTTT
NA TRBJ2-1 NA TRBV7-8 CASSLAWRGPGEQFF TGTGCCAGCAGCTTAGCGTGGAGGGGGCCCGGTGAGCAGTTCTTC
TRBD1 TRBJ2-6 NA TRBV30 CAWKRGQGQPGANVLTF TGTGCCTGGAAGAGGGGACAGGGTCAACCTGGGGCCAACGTCCTGACTTTC
TRBD1 TRBJ2-7 NA TRBV5-4 CASSSTGIPYEQYF TGTGCCAGCAGCTCGACAGGGATTCCCTACGAGCAGTACTTC
TRBD1 TRBJ1-2 NA TRBV5-4 CASSPGQWGERNGYTF TGTGCCAGCAGCCCGGGACAGTGGGGCGAGAGGAATGGCTACACCTTC
TRBD1 TRBJ1-6 NA TRBV18 CASSPTPGQGLVPLHF TGTGCCAGCTCACCCACTCCGGGACAGGGTCTTGTACCCCTCCACTTT
NA TRBJ2-3 NA TRBV4-1 CASSQDGSSTDTQYF TGCGCCAGCAGCCAAGATGGCTCAAGCACAGATACGCAGTATTTT
NA TRBJ1-1 NA TRBV29-1 CSVKQVVIAKAFF TGCAGCGTTAAGCAGGTGGTCATCGCTAAAGCTTTCTTT
TRBD2 TRBJ2-7 NA TRBV2 CASRISGAPGEQYF TGTGCCAGCAGGATTAGCGGGGCTCCGGGTGAGCAGTACTTC
NA TRBJ1-1 NA TRBV28 CASSPPGLPNTEAFF TGTGCCAGCAGTCCCCCGGGACTGCCGAACACTGAAGCTTTCTTT
TRBD1 TRBJ1-1 NA TRBV10-3 CAISAKGTGVTTEAFF TGTGCCATCAGTGCTAAGGGGACAGGGGTAACAACTGAAGCTTTCTTT
NA TRBJ1-4 NA TRBV7-9 CASSSQGSGEKLFF TGTGCCAGCAGCTCCCAGGGGTCGGGTGAAAAACTGTTTTTT
NA TRBJ1-5 NA TRBV20-1 CSAGADQPQHF TGCAGTGCTGGGGCGGATCAGCCCCAGCATTTT
TRBD1 TRBJ1-1 NA TRBV10-2 CASGLDRANTEAFF TGCGCCAGCGGTCTGGACAGGGCGAACACTGAAGCTTTCTTT
TRBD2 TRBJ2-7 NA TRBV29-1 CSVVGLTSGYEQYF TGCAGCGTTGTAGGCTTGACTAGCGGATACGAGCAGTACTTC
NA TRBJ1-5 NA TRBV4-1 CATSREIQYSNQPQHF TGCGCCACCTCGCGAGAGATACAATATAGCAATCAGCCCCAGCATTTT
NA TRBJ2-2 NA TRBV4-1 CASSQANGALNTGELFF TGCGCCAGCAGCCAAGCAAATGGGGCCTTGAACACCGGGGAGCTGTTTTTT
NA TRBJ1-2 many TRBV29-1 CSVVGLYTDYGYTF TGCAGCGTTGTGGGACTCTATACGGACTATGGCTACACCTTC
NA TRBJ2-6 NA TRBV7-2 CASSFFYSGANVLTF TGTGCCAGCAGCTTCTTCTACTCTGGGGCCAACGTCCTGACTTTC
NA TRBJ2-7 NA TRBV7-9 CASSSGTGITEQYF TGTGCCAGCAGCTCGGGGACGGGGATCACCGAGCAGTACTTC
NA TRBJ1-2 few TRBV5-1 CASSFSEPYGYTF TGCGCCAGCAGCTTCTCAGAGCCCTATGGCTACACCTTC
TRBD1 TRBJ1-1 NA TRBV2 CASSGDRGRAFF TGTGCCAGCAGTGGAGACAGGGGACGGGCTTTCTTT
NA TRBJ2-5 NA TRBV5-6 CASSLDRQETQYF TGTGCCAGCAGCTTGGACAGACAAGAGACCCAGTACTTC
NA TRBJ1-2 NA TRBV4-1 CASSHAGTPWGDGYTF TGCGCCAGCAGCCATGCCGGGACCCCTTGGGGCGATGGCTACACCTTC
NA TRBJ1-6 NA TRBV2 CASSDFGLMYNSPLHF TGTGCCAGCAGTGATTTCGGCCTAATGTATAATTCACCCCTCCACTTT
NA TRBJ1-6 NA TRBV25-1 CASSEARPGLKDSPLHF TGTGCCAGCAGTGAAGCTCGTCCGGGACTTAAGGATTCACCCCTCCACTTT
TRBD2 TRBJ2-1 NA TRBV7-9 CASSQGRENGNEQFF TGTGCCAGCAGCCAAGGGCGGGAGAACGGAAATGAGCAGTTCTTC
TRBD1 TRBJ2-7 NA TRBV7-6 CASSRDRGHEEQYF TGTGCCAGCAGTCGGGACAGGGGCCATGAGGAGCAGTACTTC
TRBD1 TRBJ2-2 NA TRBV18 CASSTGQGMKGELFF TGTGCCAGCTCAACAGGACAGGGCATGAAGGGGGAGCTGTTTTTT
NA TRBJ1-3 NA TRBV30 CAWSVTGTKGNTIYF TGTGCCTGGAGTGTCACAGGGACGAAGGGAAACACCATATATTTT
TRBD1 TRBJ2-5 NA TRBV29-1 CSVVGQGSPLRDQETQYF TGCAGCGTTGTGGGACAGGGAAGTCCCCTTAGGGATCAAGAGACCCAGTACTTC
NA TRBJ1-5 NA TRBV28 CASIRDINQPQHF TGTGCCAGCATCCGGGATATCAATCAGCCCCAGCATTTT
NA TRBJ1-4 NA TRBV6-5 CASSWSGGEKLFF TGTGCCAGCAGTTGGAGCGGGGGGGAAAAACTGTTTTTT
NA TRBJ2-7 NA TRBV2 CASTPQAGSYEQYF TGTGCCAGCACTCCCCAAGCGGGCTCCTACGAGCAGTACTTC
TRBD1 TRBJ1-3 NA TRBV10-3 CATRTGAGNTIYF TGTGCCACTAGGACAGGGGCAGGAAACACCATATATTTT
NA TRBJ2-7 NA TRBV5-1 CASSTTGTVAYEQYF TGCGCCAGCAGCACTACCGGGACCGTAGCCTACGAGCAGTACTTC
TRBD1 TRBJ1-1 NA TRBV10-3 CAISEPGDRGFPEAFF TGTGCCATCAGTGAGCCGGGGGACAGGGGTTTTCCTGAAGCTTTCTTT
TRBD2 TRBJ2-3 NA TRBV5-1 CASSLRPGTSGTDTQYF TGCGCCAGCAGCTTGAGGCCCGGGACTAGCGGCACAGATACGCAGTATTTT
NA TRBJ1-2 NA TRBV18 CASSPGENYGYTF TGTGCCAGCTCGCCAGGGGAGAACTATGGCTACACCTTC
TRBD1 TRBJ1-6 NA TRBV18 CASSSDRAGNSPLHF TGTGCCAGCTCATCGGACAGGGCGGGGAATTCACCCCTCCACTTT
NA TRBJ2-7 NA TRBV23-1 CASSPWCEQYF TGCGCCAGCAGTCCATGGTGTGAGCAGTACTTC
NA TRBJ2-2 NA TRBV7-2 CASSLVTGANTGELFF TGTGCCAGCAGCTTAGTAACGGGAGCAAACACCGGGGAGCTGTTTTTT
NA TRBJ1-6 NA TRBV6-6 CASIWGDSPLHF TGTGCCAGCATTTGGGGAGATTCACCCCTCCACTTT
TRBD1 TRBJ2-3 NA TRBV28 CASSYRGTSTDTQYF TGTGCCAGCAGTTACAGGGGGACTAGCACAGATACGCAGTATTTT
NA TRBJ1-4 NA TRBV27 CASTPQGRRSEKLFF TGTGCCAGCACCCCCCAGGGACGTCGGAGTGAAAAACTGTTTTTT
TRBD1 TRBJ2-7 NA TRBV5-1 CASSPATGPSYEQYF TGCGCCAGCAGCCCCGCGACAGGGCCCTCCTACGAGCAGTACTTC
NA TRBJ1-6 NA TRBV7-9 CASSLAGGQGSSPLHF TGTGCCAGCAGCTTAGCGGGAGGGCAGGGAAGTTCACCCCTCCACTTT